This TCR beta chain was sequenced for a study of OX40 agonist ivuxolimab in advanced cancers. Turning to the study itself: Partial response was recorded in three patients: one hepatocellular carcinoma and two cutaneous melanoma cases.

Details on this clone: Its antigen is currently unknown.

Overall study findings and caveats: Nonresponders, in some cases, also had low normalized T-cell clonal expansion.

The CDR3 has 15 residues. V was trimmed by 0 bases and J by 4 bases, leaving 13 bases between them. The germline CDR1 and CDR2 sequences are MGHRA and YSYEKL. Libraries were prepared by immunoSEQ multiplex PCR; TCRdb keeps only in-frame clonotypes and omits some of them. The sample comprises fewer than 25,000 clones, 75% to 80% of which are singletons, and about 15% rests with the top ten. The receptor was isolated from an adult with an advanced solid tumor such as melanoma, head and neck, liver or kidney cancer. This chain joins TRBV4-1 and TRBJ2-7; no clear D gene. The sequencing here drew on CD4+ or CD8+ T cells sorted from blood, taken in a trial of the OX40 agonist ivuxolimab. CDR3 nucleotides: TGCGCCAGCAGCCAAGATCGAGGCAGGTGGTACGAGCAGTACTTC. This translates into CASSQDRGRWYEQYF.